The 18 T cell receptor beta chains below all came from one sample that was sequenced in a study of OX40 agonist ivuxolimab in advanced cancers. The method was immunoSEQ multiplex PCR; TCRdb's version includes in-frame clones alone and lacks a portion of them. Of under 95,000 clones detected, roughly 89% appear once; the ten largest clones hold about 9%. The sample was CD4+ or CD8+ T cells sorted from blood, taken in a trial of the OX40 agonist ivuxolimab. Receptor source: an adult with an advanced solid tumor such as melanoma, head and neck, liver or kidney cancer.

The rearrangement uses TRBV2 and TRBJ2-3; a possible D gene is TRBD1 (8 bases). The CDR3 has 16 amino acids. The V and J ends lost 3 bases and 2 bases respectively, with 15 bases between them. Germline V gives CDR1 SNHLY, CDR2 FYNNEI. CDR3 coding DNA: TGTGCCAGCAGTGATAACAGGGGGGGATCCACAGATACGCAGTATTTT. Its translation: CASSDNRGGSTDTQYF.

V usage is TRBV11-1 and J usage is TRBJ2-1, with TRBD2 as a possible D gene (6 bases). The V end lost 2 bases, the J end lost 9 bases, and 8 bases lay between the germline ends. Germline CDR1 SGHAT, CDR2 FQDESV (reference sequence). CDR3 size: 12 residues. The CDR3 sequence: CASSLRGSEQFF. For the CDR3, the DNA is TGTGCCAGCAGCTTACGGGGGTCTGAGCAGTTCTTC. The full variable domain, rest sourced from reference TRBV11-1 and TRBJ2-1, is EAEVAQSPRYKITEKSQAVAFWCDPISGHATLYWYRQILGQGPELLVQFQDESVVDDSQLPKDRFSAERLKGVDSTLKIQPAELGDSAMYLCASSLRGSEQFFGPGTRLTVL.

This chain joins TRBV5-1 and TRBJ1-4, with 9 nucleotides matching TRBD1. The CDR3 runs 14 residues. V was clipped by 3 bases and J by 5 bases; unmatched bases: 2. The germline CDR1 and CDR2 sequences are SGHRS and YFSETQ. The CDR3 reads CASSSGQGNEKLFF. The CDR3 DNA is TGCGCCAGCAGCTCGGGACAGGGAAATGAAAAACTGTTTTTT.

The V call is TRBV10-3, the J call TRBJ1-1; TRBD1 matches 9 bases. CDR1 and CDR2 (germline): ENHRY, SYGVKD. The junction had 3 bases not matched to a gene; V was cut back by 4 bases and J by 6 bases. There are 13 residues in the CDR3. DNA for the CDR3: TGTGCCATCAGTGGGACAGGGGACGCTGAAGCTTTCTTT. The encoded protein is CAISGTGDAEAFF.

The gene calls are TRBV4-2 and TRBJ2-5; TRBD2 matches 7 bases. In germline, CDR1 is LGHNA, CDR2 YNFKEQ. The CDR3 covers 15 residues. V shed 3 bases and J 3 bases; nucleotides not matched to a gene: 7. The CDR3 coding sequence is TGTGCCAGCAGCCATACCATGGGACTAAAAGAGACCCAGTACTTC. This encodes CASSHTMGLKETQYF.

The V call is TRBV9, the J call TRBJ2-5; D remains ambiguous. The V end lost 0 bases, the J end lost 1 base, and 10 bases lay between the germline ends. The CDR3 totals 15 residues. Per the germline V gene, CDR1 is SGDLS and CDR2 is YYNGEE. In nucleotides, the CDR3 is TGTGCCAGCAGCGTAGCTCCAGGCCCCCAAGAGACCCAGTACTTC. It specifies CASSVAPGPQETQYF.

The rearrangement joins TRBV4-1 to TRBJ2-2; no definite D call. The V end was cut by 1 base, the J end by 2 bases, with 8 bases between. Germline V gene sequence: CDR1 MGHRA, CDR2 YSYEKL. The CDR3 sequence is 15 residues long. The CDR3 sequence: CASSQVGRNTGELFF. CDR3 sequence (DNA): TGCGCCAGCAGCCAAGTTGGCAGAAACACCGGGGAGCTGTTTTTT.

This chain connects TRBV5-1 to TRBJ2-3, with TRBD2 matching 7 bases. Unmatched junction bases numbered 4, after V lost 0 bases and J lost 6 bases. The CDR3 loop spans 14 amino acids. Germline V gives CDR1 SGHRS, CDR2 YFSETQ. DNA of the CDR3: TGCGCCAGCAGCTTGGCTGCTAGCGGTGATACGCAGTATTTT. Translation gives CASSLAASGDTQYF.

This chain joins TRBV4-2 and TRBJ2-1, with D perhaps TRBD2 (6 bases). This CDR3 is built from 14 residues. Germline loops: CDR1 LGHNA, CDR2 YNFKEQ. Trimming removed 1 base from V and 8 bases from J, with 12 bases in between. The CDR3 loop reads CASSQVWWRDEQFF. The CDR3 bases are TGTGCCAGCAGCCAAGTTTGGTGGAGGGATGAGCAGTTCTTC.

V is TRBV27 and J is TRBJ2-4, with 10 bases that match TRBD1. The germline V gene has CDR1 MNHEY and CDR2 SMNVEV (reference sequence). The V and J ends lost 5 bases and 0 bases, in that order; junction bases with no gene match: 10. The CDR3 runs to 18 residues. The CDR3 region has the DNA TGTGCCAGCAGTCCCGGGACAGGGGCCCCACTAGCCAAAAACATTCAGTACTTC. Translation: CASSPGTGAPLAKNIQYF.

The chain combines TRBV5-4 with TRBJ2-1; 13 bases agree with TRBD2. V trimming: 4 bases; J trimming: 7 bases; junction bases outside the gene matches: 2. The germline CDR1 and CDR2 sequences are SGHNT and YYREEE (reference sequence). The CDR3 length is 14 residues. This CDR3 reads CASSPGLAGNEQFF. In nucleotides, the CDR3 is TGTGCCAGCAGCCCGGGACTAGCGGGAAATGAGCAGTTCTTC. Filled out from reference TRBV5-4 and TRBJ2-1, the complete variable domain reads ETGVTQSPTHLIKTRGQQVTLRCSSQSGHNTVSWYQQALGQGPQFIFQYYREEENGRGNFPPRFSGLQFPNYSSELNVNALELDDSALYLCASSPGLAGNEQFFGPGTRLTVL.

This clone was detected only once. CDR3 in DNA: TGTGCCAGCAGTCGCGGGGAGACCCAGTACTTC. Its protein is CASSRGETQYF. V usage is TRBV6-1 and J usage is TRBJ2-5; a possible D gene is TRBD2 (5 bases). Trimming took off 5 bases at V and 5 bases at J, with 6 bases between the two ends. The CDR3 is 11 amino acids. Germline V CDR1 and CDR2: MNHNS, SASEGT.

The chain is built from TRBV29-1 and TRBJ2-1; maybe TRBD1 (6 bases). This CDR3 comprises 12 residues. Germline V gives CDR1 SQVTM, CDR2 ANQGSEA. V lost 4 bases and J 9 bases, leaving 13 bases between the germline ends. The CDR3 bases are TGCAGCGTTGGTTACAGGGTTGGTGAGCAGTTCTTC. Amino acid sequence: CSVGYRVGEQFF.

The J gene is TRBJ2-3, the V gene TRBV7-9; D is unclear. Trimming left V 4 bases short and J 4 bases short, with 9 bases between. In germline, CDR1 is SEHNR, CDR2 FQNEAQ (reference sequence). The length of the CDR3 is 13 residues. CDR3 in amino acids: CASSSAPADTQYF. Written as DNA, the CDR3 is TGTGCCAGCAGCTCCGCTCCGGCAGATACGCAGTATTTT.

The J gene is TRBJ2-7, the V gene TRBV27; 7 positions match TRBD1. The ends lost 9 bases at V and 6 bases at J; junction bases unmatched: 11. Germline CDR1 reads MNHEY; CDR2 reads SMNVEV (reference sequence). The CDR3 consists of 13 residues. For the CDR3, the DNA is TGTGCCAGTAGGACAGGCTATTCGGGCGAGCAGTACTTC. It translates to CASRTGYSGEQYF.

The chain recombines TRBV27 with TRBJ2-1, with 9 bases that match TRBD2. The trim removed 7 bases at V and 9 bases at J, leaving 16 bases unmatched. The CDR3 spans 16 residues. The germline CDR1 and CDR2 sequences are MNHEY and SMNVEV (reference sequence). CDR3 residues: CASNNANSGRVSEQFF. In nucleotides, the CDR3 is TGTGCCAGCAATAACGCGAATAGCGGGAGAGTGAGTGAGCAGTTCTTC.

This rearrangement joins TRBV11-3 to TRBJ2-2; 10 bases fit TRBD2. The V gene end was trimmed by 3 bases and the J gene end by 6 bases; junction bases not matched to a gene: 10. The CDR3 extends over 17 amino acids. Germline CDR1 and CDR2: SGHNT and YENEEA. DNA for the CDR3: TGTGCCAGCAGCTTTTCCCTCCTAGCGGGAGTTCCCGGGGAGCTGTTTTTT. This gives the protein CASSFSLLAGVPGELFF.

The table lists this clone with a count of one. This chain uses TRBV29-1 with TRBJ2-1, with D possibly matching TRBD2 (6 bases). CDR1 is SQVTM, CDR2 ANQGSEA, per germline. This CDR3 is 14 amino acids long. V lost 4 bases, J lost 2 bases, and 12 bases lay in between. The CDR3 bases are TGCAGCGTTGGGGGCGGGAATCCCTACAATGAGCAGTTCTTC. Protein: CSVGGGNPYNEQFF.